The T cell receptor beta chain under discussion was sequenced for a study of patients and donors after allogeneic stem cell transplantation. MiXCR, applied by TCRdb to the RT-PCR reads, yields one record per CDR3 protein. This sample has roughly 880,000 distinct CDR3 sequences; about a sixth occur once, and the top ten carry 6%. A few counts support this clonotype. The sample comprised blood, either unsorted or a sorted T cell fraction (not recorded which). The sequence derives from a human donor who was either an allogeneic HSCT recipient or a stem cell or donor lymphocyte infusion donor (not recorded which). It is not recorded whose cells these are; they may come from a transplant donor.

The CDR3: CASSLTSGGLEDTQYF. In DNA form, the CDR3 reads TGTGCCAGCAGCTTAACTAGCGGGGGTTTAGAAGATACGCAGTATTTT. The rearrangement uses TRBV7-9 and TRBJ2-3; TRBD2 matches at 11 bases. Losses at the gene ends were 2 bases for V and 5 bases for J; bases not matched to a gene: 6. CDR3 length: 16 amino acids. Looked up from germline, CDR1 is SEHNR and CDR2 is FQNEAQ (reference sequence).